What follows describes a single TCR beta chain. Its target is unknown. This sample is part of a study of T cells in Graves' hyperthyroidism and ophthalmopathy. Findings of the study overall: Also found in blood were most expanded thyroid clonotypes above 0.001. With a median lead of approximately 6 months before onset, the model predicted ophthalmopathy.

It was 10 ml of fresh peripheral blood that supplied the PBMCs. Germline V gene sequence: CDR1 LNHDA, CDR2 SQIVND (reference sequence). Trimming took 2 bases from V and 7 from J, leaving 15 bases between them. This CDR3 region has 14 residues. Researchers amplified the TCR beta CDR3 regions from RNA transcripts. The TCR CDR3 was amplified in a first-round RT-PCR using the HTBI primer set. TCRdb used MiXCR to reprocess the multiplex PCR reads, holding one entry per CDR3 protein. The sample has more than 500,000 distinct CDR3 sequences, 14% to 15% seen once. The receptor was isolated from a woman in her forties with Graves' ophthalmopathy. The chain employs TRBV19 and TRBJ2-7, with a tentative D call TRBD2 (5 bases). Sequencing was carried out using blood. The CDR3 nucleotides are TGTGCCAGTAGTATAACAGCGGTCGTGGGTGAGCAGTACTTC. It yields the protein CASSITAVVGEQYF.